This TCR beta chain was captured by sequencing in a study of T cell repertoires in cytomegalovirus infection. Study context: The public TCR beta signatures pointed to both CMV infection and matching HLA type.

The CDR3 has 16 residues. Germline loops: CDR1 SNHLY, CDR2 FYNNEI. Regarding this clonotype: Its antigen is as yet unknown. One end of the junction does not line up with germline, which may come from a read error.

TCRdb re-derived calls from the reads in MiXCR, one entry per CDR3 protein. The data contain 150,000 to 200,000 distinct CDR3 sequences, 15% to 20% of them singletons. Study-wide results and limits: HLA-C-restricted CMV-specific TCR beta clonotypes were dominant in the ex vivo response.

Input material: PBMCs. This chain links TRBV2 with TRBJ1-6; a weak D match, TRBD1 (6 bases). The sequence was obtained from a human donor in good health (CMV status not recorded). Some clones in this sample may be carry-over from other donors' samples. The CDR3 protein is CGSSDLVGGAGSPLHF. The DNA for the CDR3 is TGTGGCAGCAGTGATCTTGTTGGGGGGGCAGGTTCACCCCTCCACTTT.